The next 22 T cell receptor beta chains were all read from a single sample in a study of blood T cell repertoires in COVID-19. Profiling relied on immunoSEQ multiplex PCR, and the TCRdb table lists in-frame clones only, not all of them. The sample shows around 250,000 clones, around four fifths of them seen only once. The sequencing sample was made of peripheral blood. The receptors derive from a man older than 75 with acute or convalescent COVID-19.

The genes are TRBV2 and TRBJ2-2, with 8 bases lining up with TRBD1. The CDR3 totals 15 residues. The trim removed 6 bases at V and 4 bases at J, leaving 7 bases unmatched. CDR1 is SNHLY and CDR2 is FYNNEI in the germline V gene. The CDR3 nucleotides read TGTGCCAGCAGGCCGGGACAGGTCTCCACCGGGGAGCTGTTTTTT. Protein product: CASRPGQVSTGELFF.

The chain joins TRBV6-5 to TRBJ2-5, with TRBD2 matching over 8 bases. The V and J ends lost 8 bases and 2 bases, in that order; junction bases with no gene match: 7. In germline, CDR1 is MNHEY, CDR2 SVGAGI. There are 14 residues in the CDR3. This chain's CDR3 is CASSWASGQETQYF. The DNA for the CDR3 is TGTGCCAGCTCATGGGCTAGCGGGCAAGAGACCCAGTACTTC.

The genes are TRBV24-1 and TRBJ2-5, with 10 nucleotides matching TRBD2. CDR3 size: 16 residues. The junction had 4 bases not matched to a gene; V was cut back by 3 bases and J by 1 base. The germline V gene has CDR1 KGHDR and CDR2 SFDVKD. Here the CDR3 DNA reads TGTGCCACCAGTGATGCGAGCGGGGGGGTCCAAGAGACCCAGTACTTC. This sequence encodes CATSDASGGVQETQYF.

V gene TRBV5-6 combines with J gene TRBJ2-4; a weak D match, TRBD2 (5 bases). This CDR3 is 13 amino acids long. Germline CDR1 and CDR2: SGHDT and YYEEEE. The ends were cut back, 4 bases at V and 2 bases at J, with 7 bases in the middle. Here the CDR3 DNA reads TGTGCCAGCAGCCGAGGGACCAAAAACATTCAGTACTTC. Amino acid sequence: CASSRGTKNIQYF.

The CDR3 loop is CASRDLRGANQPQHF. The CDR3 region has the DNA TGTGCCTCCCGAGATCTTCGGGGAGCTAACCAGCCCCAGCATTTT. The rearrangement links TRBV18 to TRBJ1-5, with no clear D. Germline assignment: CDR1 KGHSH and CDR2 LQKENI. There are 15 residues in the CDR3. V dropped 11 bases and J dropped 7 bases, with 24 bases sitting between them.

A single count supports this clone. J is TRBJ2-7 and V is TRBV2; 10 bases map to TRBD1. The CDR3 has 15 amino acids. V was pared by 0 bases and J by 4 bases, with 3 bases of the junction left unmatched. CDR1 is SNHLY, CDR2 FYNNEI, per germline. The CDR3: CASSEATGGVYEQYF. CDR3 sequence (DNA): TGTGCCAGCAGTGAAGCGACAGGGGGCGTATACGAGCAGTACTTC.

The genes are TRBV19 and TRBJ2-1, with 13 bases fitting TRBD2. There are 15 residues in the CDR3. CDR1 LNHDA and CDR2 SQIVND come from the germline V gene (reference sequence). J was trimmed by 9 bases and V by 1 base; bases with no gene match: 3. The CDR3 sequence is CASSIVGLAGAEQFF. CDR3 bases: TGTGCCAGTAGTATAGTAGGACTAGCGGGAGCTGAGCAGTTCTTC.

This chain links TRBV7-9 with TRBJ2-7; 9 nucleotides line up with TRBD1. The J segment lost 3 bases and the V segment lost 3 bases, leaving 3 bases of the junction unmatched. Germline V gene data show CDR1 as SEHNR and CDR2 as FQNEAQ (reference sequence). This CDR3 contains 14 residues. The CDR3 DNA reads TGTGCCAGCAGCTTCGAGACAGGGGGCTACGAGCAGTACTTC. It codes for CASSFETGGYEQYF.

The rearrangement links TRBV24-1 to TRBJ1-1, with 7 positions matching TRBD1. The germline CDR1 and CDR2 sequences are KGHDR and SFDVKD. V shed 7 bases, J shed 1 base, and the junction held 5 bases outside the gene matches. This CDR3 comprises 14 residues. The DNA for the CDR3 is TGTGCCACCAGAACGGGACAGCCGAACACTGAAGCTTTCTTT. Amino acid sequence: CATRTGQPNTEAFF.

The CDR3 is CAISEGQGQPQHF. In DNA, the CDR3 is TGTGCCATCAGTGAAGGGCAGGGGCAGCCCCAGCATTTT. The chain uses TRBV10-3 and TRBJ1-5, with a possible D match to TRBD1 (6 bases). V was pared by 3 bases and J by 7 bases, with 10 bases between. The V gene's germline CDR1 is ENHRY and CDR2 SYGVKD. The CDR3 is made up of 13 amino acids.

This clone was seen only once. This chain joins TRBV6-1 and TRBJ1-5; D is perhaps TRBD1 (5 bases). Germline V gene sequence: CDR1 MNHNS, CDR2 SASEGT. The CDR3 runs 14 residues. V was cut by 0 bases and J by 8 bases, with 11 bases left in between. For the CDR3, the DNA is TGTGCCAGCAGTGAAGCAATGGGGCACAAGCCCCAGCATTTT. Its translation: CASSEAMGHKPQHF.

This clone was found a few times. The V gene is TRBV6-5, the J gene TRBJ2-7; possibly TRBD1 for D (5 bases). The CDR3 runs 14 residues. V lost 5 bases, J lost 6 bases, and 17 bases lay in between. CDR1 MNHEY and CDR2 SVGAGI come from the germline V gene. CDR3 residues: CASSPHQGGLEQYF. CDR3 DNA sequence: TGTGCCAGCAGTCCCCATCAGGGCGGCCTCGAGCAGTACTTC.

This chain connects TRBV28 to TRBJ2-5, with D uncertain. The CDR3 has 12 residues. CDR1 and CDR2 from the germline V gene are MDHEN and SYDVKM. The germline V and J ends were trimmed by 5 bases and 2 bases, with 6 bases remaining between them. The CDR3 reads CASSIPQETQYF. The DNA of the CDR3 is TGTGCCAGCAGTATCCCTCAAGAGACCCAGTACTTC.

V and J are TRBV25-1 and TRBJ1-2; perhaps TRBD1 as D (5 bases). The germline gives CDR1 MGHDK, CDR2 SYGVNS. Trimming stripped 6 bases from V and 0 bases from J, with 14 bases between. The CDR3 sequence is 15 residues long. In DNA, the CDR3 is TGTGCCAGCAGGTCGACAGCAGTCTCTAACTATGGCTACACCTTC. Its protein is CASRSTAVSNYGYTF.

The genes are TRBV6-5 and TRBJ2-7, with 9 bases lining up with TRBD1. There are 15 residues in the CDR3. With V trimmed by 5 bases and J by 5 bases, 10 bases remained unmatched. Looked up from germline, CDR1 is MNHEY and CDR2 is SVGAGI. The CDR3: CASSTQTGGSDEQYF. CDR3 bases: TGTGCCAGCAGTACCCAGACAGGGGGGTCTGACGAGCAGTACTTC.

The chain is built from TRBV5-5 and TRBJ2-1; D not resolved. The CDR3 runs 12 residues. V was shortened by 2 bases and J by 4 bases, with 4 bases between the two germline ends. Per the germline V gene, CDR1 is SGHKS and CDR2 is YYEKEE (reference sequence). The CDR3 sequence is CASSLQYNEQFF. CDR3 DNA sequence: TGTGCCAGCAGCTTACAGTACAATGAGCAGTTCTTC. Full variable domain (remainder filled in from reference TRBV5-5 and TRBJ2-1): DAGVTQSPTHLIKTRGQQVTLRCSPISGHKSVSWYQQVLGQGPQFIFQYYEKEERGRGNFPDRFSARQFPNYSSELNVNALLLGDSALYLCASSLQYNEQFFGPGTRLTVL.

The sample holds one count of this clone. The CDR3 reads CASSLVAGGAGVSQYF. The CDR3 DNA follows: TGCGCCAGCAGCTTGGTTGCGGGAGGGGCCGGGGTTAGCCAGTACTTC. This rearrangement joins TRBV5-1 to TRBJ2-5; TRBD2 aligns across 9 bases. The CDR3 covers 16 residues. V dropped 0 bases and J dropped 10; count of bases not matched to a gene: 13. From germline, CDR1 is SGHRS and CDR2 YFSETQ.

J is TRBJ1-5 and V is TRBV28, with a possible D match to TRBD1 (5 bases). The V end was cut by 4 bases, the J end by 3 bases, with 16 bases between. This CDR3 is built from 16 residues. Germline-derived CDR1 and CDR2 are MDHEN and SYDVKM. The CDR3 DNA reads as TGTGCCAGCAGTTCCGGGCAGGTAGGGGACAATCAGCCCCAGCATTTT. This codes for CASSSGQVGDNQPQHF.

The count of this clone is one. The CDR3 DNA reads TGTGCCAGCAGCTTAGCAGGGGGTGGAGGGAAAAACATTCAGTACTTC. Its translation: CASSLAGGGGKNIQYF. This chain uses TRBV11-2 with TRBJ2-4, with D tentatively TRBD1 (7 bases). The V end was cut by 1 base, the J end by 4 bases, with 14 bases between. Germline assignment: CDR1 SGHAT and CDR2 FQNNGV. The CDR3 length is 16 residues.

Worth noting for this clone: Possible read error: a much larger clone is one base away. The sample carries other DNA sequences with the same CDR3. This chain joins TRBV9 and TRBJ2-7; 8 bases match TRBD1. Germline V lookup: CDR1 SGDLS, CDR2 YYNGEE. CDR3 length equals 13 residues. V was clipped by 3 bases and J by 3 bases; unmatched bases: 2. CDR3 sequence reads: CASSADRGYEQYF. The CDR3 coding sequence is TGTGCCAGCAGCGCTGACAGGGGCTACGAGCAGTACTTC.

This sequence joins TRBV5-1 and TRBJ2-1, with a weak D call TRBD1 (6 bases). This CDR3 has 16 residues. The V end lost 6 bases, the J end lost 4 bases, and 20 bases lay between the germline ends. Germline CDR1 is SGHRS and CDR2 is YFSETQ. The CDR3 DNA sequence: TGCGCCAGCACCCCAACAGGGAATACCTTATACAATGAGCAGTTCTTC. It encodes CASTPTGNTLYNEQFF.

The rearrangement links TRBV5-1 to TRBJ1-1, with TRBD1 matching over 9 bases. The CDR3 sequence is 14 residues long. J was trimmed by 8 bases and V by 1 base; bases with no gene match: 6. Germline values: CDR1 SGHRS, CDR2 YFSETQ. In DNA, the CDR3 is TGCGCCAGCAGCTTGACAGGGGGCCAGCGCGAAGCTTTCTTT. Protein sequence: CASSLTGGQREAFF.